This note documents a single T cell receptor beta chain sequence. Source study methods: Nucleated cell number was recorded as an estimate derived from reference gene primer amplification. Repertoires were generated with immunoSEQ multiplex PCR, while TCRdb's copy carries only in-frame clones and drops some. D and trimming were read from the DNA, whereas the V and J calls and clone size are those reported in that table. The sample holds about 80,000 clones, more than 70% seen once. From germline, CDR1 is MDHEN and CDR2 SYDVKM. V lost 8 bases, J lost 4 bases, and 11 bases lay in between. The CDR3 spans 13 residues. This record comes from a study of blood T cell repertoires in COVID-19.

The sequenced sample consisted of peripheral blood. The source of this sequence is a man aged 65 to 79 with active or convalescent COVID-19. V gene TRBV28 combines with J gene TRBJ1-4, with no clear D. The CDR3 spells CASGRGNNEKLFF. CDR3 DNA sequence: TGTGCCAGCGGACGGGGTAATAATGAAAAACTGTTTTTT.